This T cell receptor (beta chain) was obtained from a study of blood T cell repertoires in COVID-19. Profiled with immunoSEQ multiplex PCR; TCRdb holds only in-frame clones, not every one. Among 50,000 or so clones listed, 65% to 80% were seen once. Per germline, CDR1 MDHEN and CDR2 SYDVKM. The CDR3 has 17 amino acids. Trimming left V 3 bases short and J 0 bases short, with 12 bases between. The sequenced sample was peripheral blood. V usage is TRBV28 and J usage is TRBJ2-6; TRBD2 is a possible D gene (6 bases). The clonotype originates from a human donor with active or convalescent COVID-19. The donor label of this sample is uncertain. The CDR3 spells CASSLAGPSSGANVLTF. The CDR3 coding sequence is TGTGCCAGCAGTTTGGCGGGGCCGAGCTCTGGGGCCAACGTCCTGACTTTC.